This T cell receptor (beta chain) is from a study of OX40 agonist ivuxolimab in advanced cancers. In the study overall: Head and neck, renal cell, melanoma or hepatocellular carcinoma were the cancers that dose-escalation patients had. Roughly two fifths of patients had received prior checkpoint inhibitor therapy.

As for this clone: Its antigen is not known.

General study findings and limits: Compared with others, partial responders at 0.1-3.0 mg/kg displayed clonal expansion among the lowest.

This CDR3 comprises 15 residues. Germline V lookup: CDR1 MNHEY, CDR2 SVGAGI. V shed 6 bases and J 7 bases; nucleotides not matched to a gene: 9. Sequencing was performed with immunoSEQ multiplex PCR; in TCRdb, only in-frame clones are kept and a portion is missing. The table has 85,000 to 120,000 clones, around nine tenths seen once; the top ten hold approximately 0.52%. Specimen: CD4+ or CD8+ T cells sorted from blood, collected in a trial of the OX40 agonist ivuxolimab. The chain carries TRBV6-5 and TRBJ1-5; 10 bases are shared with TRBD1. The receptor was isolated from an adult with an advanced solid tumor such as melanoma, head and neck, liver or kidney cancer. This chain's CDR3 is CASRSTGGPGQPQHF. CDR3 bases: TGTGCCAGCAGGTCGACAGGGGGCCCCGGACAGCCCCAGCATTTT.